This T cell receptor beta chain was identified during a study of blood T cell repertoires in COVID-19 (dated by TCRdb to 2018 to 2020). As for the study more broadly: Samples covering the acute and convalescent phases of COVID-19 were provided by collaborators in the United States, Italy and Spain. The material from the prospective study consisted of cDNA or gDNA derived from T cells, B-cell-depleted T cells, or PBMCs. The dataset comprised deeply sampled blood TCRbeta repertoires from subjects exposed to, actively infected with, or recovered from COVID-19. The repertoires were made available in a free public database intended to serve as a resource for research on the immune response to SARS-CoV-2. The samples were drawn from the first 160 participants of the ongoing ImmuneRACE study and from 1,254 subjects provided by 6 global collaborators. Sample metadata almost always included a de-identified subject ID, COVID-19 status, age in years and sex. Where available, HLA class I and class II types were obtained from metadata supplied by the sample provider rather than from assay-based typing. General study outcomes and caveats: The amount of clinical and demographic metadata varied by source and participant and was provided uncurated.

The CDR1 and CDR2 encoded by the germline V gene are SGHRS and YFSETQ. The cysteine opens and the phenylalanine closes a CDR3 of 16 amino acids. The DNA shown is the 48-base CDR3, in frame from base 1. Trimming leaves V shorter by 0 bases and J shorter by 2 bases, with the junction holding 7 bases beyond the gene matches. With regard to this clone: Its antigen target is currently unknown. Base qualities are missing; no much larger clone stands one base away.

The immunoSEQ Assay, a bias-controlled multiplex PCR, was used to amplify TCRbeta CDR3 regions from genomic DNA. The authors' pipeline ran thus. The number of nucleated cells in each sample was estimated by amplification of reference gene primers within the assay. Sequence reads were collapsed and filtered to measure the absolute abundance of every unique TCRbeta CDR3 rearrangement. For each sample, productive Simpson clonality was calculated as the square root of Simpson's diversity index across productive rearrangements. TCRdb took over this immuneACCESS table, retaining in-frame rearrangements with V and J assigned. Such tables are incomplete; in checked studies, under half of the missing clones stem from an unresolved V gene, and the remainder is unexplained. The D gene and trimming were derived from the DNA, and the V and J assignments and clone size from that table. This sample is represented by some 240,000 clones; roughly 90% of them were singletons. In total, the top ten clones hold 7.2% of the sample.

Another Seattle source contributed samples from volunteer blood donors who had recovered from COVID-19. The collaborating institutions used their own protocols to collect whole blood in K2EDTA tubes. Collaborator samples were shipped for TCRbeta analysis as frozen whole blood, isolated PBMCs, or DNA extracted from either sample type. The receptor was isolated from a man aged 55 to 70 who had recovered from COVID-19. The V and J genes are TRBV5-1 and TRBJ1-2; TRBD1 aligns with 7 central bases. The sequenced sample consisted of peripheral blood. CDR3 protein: CASSLEGAALNYGYTF. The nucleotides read TGCGCCAGCAGCTTGGAGGGGGCGGCGTTAAACTATGGCTACACCTTC.